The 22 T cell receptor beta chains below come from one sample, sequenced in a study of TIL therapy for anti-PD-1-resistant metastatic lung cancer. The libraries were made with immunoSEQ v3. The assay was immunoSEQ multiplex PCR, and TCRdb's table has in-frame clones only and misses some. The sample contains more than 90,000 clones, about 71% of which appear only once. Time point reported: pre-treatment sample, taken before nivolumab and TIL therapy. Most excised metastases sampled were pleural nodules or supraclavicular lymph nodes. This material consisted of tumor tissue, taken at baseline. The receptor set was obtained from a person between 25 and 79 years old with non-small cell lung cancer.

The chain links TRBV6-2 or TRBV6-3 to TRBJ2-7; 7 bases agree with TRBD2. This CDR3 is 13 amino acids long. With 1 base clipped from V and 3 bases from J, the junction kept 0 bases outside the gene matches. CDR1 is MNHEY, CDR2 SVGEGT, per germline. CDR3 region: CASSYWEGYEQYF. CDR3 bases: TGTGCCAGCAGTTACTGGGAGGGCTACGAGCAGTACTTC.

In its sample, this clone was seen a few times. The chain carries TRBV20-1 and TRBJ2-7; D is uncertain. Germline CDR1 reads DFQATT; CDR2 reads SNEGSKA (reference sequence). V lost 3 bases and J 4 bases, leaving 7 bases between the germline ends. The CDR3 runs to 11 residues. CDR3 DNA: TGCAGTGCTAGTCAGCCATACGAGCAGTACTTC. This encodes CSASQPYEQYF.

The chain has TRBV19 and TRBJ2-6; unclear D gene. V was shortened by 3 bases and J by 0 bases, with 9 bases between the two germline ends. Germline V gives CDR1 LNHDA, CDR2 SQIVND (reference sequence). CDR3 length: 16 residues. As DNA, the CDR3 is TGTGCCAGTAGTATTGGCCAATTCTCTGGGGCCAACGTCCTGACTTTC. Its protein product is CASSIGQFSGANVLTF.

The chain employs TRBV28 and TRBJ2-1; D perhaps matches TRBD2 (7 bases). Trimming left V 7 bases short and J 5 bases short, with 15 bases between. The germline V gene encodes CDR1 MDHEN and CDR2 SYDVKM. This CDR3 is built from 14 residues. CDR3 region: CASTLEGGHNEQFF. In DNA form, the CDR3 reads TGTGCCAGCACCTTAGAGGGGGGGCACAATGAGCAGTTCTTC.

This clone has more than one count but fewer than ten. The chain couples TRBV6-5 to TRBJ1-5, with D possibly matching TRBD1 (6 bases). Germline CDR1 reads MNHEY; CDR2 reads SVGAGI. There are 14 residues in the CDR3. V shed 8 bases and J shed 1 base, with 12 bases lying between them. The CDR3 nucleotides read TGTGCCAGCCGGAGGACAGCAAGCAATCAGCCCCAGCATTTT. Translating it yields CASRRTASNQPQHF.

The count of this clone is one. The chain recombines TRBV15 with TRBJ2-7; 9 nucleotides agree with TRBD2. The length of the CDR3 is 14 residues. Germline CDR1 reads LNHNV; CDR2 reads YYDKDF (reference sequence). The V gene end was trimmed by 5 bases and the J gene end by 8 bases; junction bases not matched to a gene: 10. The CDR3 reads CATSSGLAEIKQYF. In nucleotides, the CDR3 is TGTGCCACCAGCTCGGGACTAGCCGAGATAAAGCAGTACTTC.

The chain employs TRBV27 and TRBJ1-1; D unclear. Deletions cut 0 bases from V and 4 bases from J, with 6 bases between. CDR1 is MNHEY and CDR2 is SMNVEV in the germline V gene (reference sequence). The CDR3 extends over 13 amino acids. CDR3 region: CASSLSRGTEAFF. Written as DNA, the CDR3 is TGTGCCAGCAGTTTATCCCGGGGCACTGAAGCTTTCTTT.

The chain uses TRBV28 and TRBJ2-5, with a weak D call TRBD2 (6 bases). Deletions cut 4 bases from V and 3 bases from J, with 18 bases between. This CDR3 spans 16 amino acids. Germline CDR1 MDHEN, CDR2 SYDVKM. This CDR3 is CASSSRRETPEETQYF. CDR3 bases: TGTGCCAGCAGTTCCCGGAGGGAGACTCCCGAAGAGACCCAGTACTTC.

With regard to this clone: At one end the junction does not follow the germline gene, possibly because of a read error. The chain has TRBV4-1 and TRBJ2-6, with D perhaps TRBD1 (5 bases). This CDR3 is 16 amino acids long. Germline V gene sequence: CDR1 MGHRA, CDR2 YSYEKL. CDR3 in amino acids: CASSKDPGTGANVLTF. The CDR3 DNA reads TGCGCCAGCAGCAAAGATCCAGGGACTGGGGCCAACGTCCTGACTTTC.

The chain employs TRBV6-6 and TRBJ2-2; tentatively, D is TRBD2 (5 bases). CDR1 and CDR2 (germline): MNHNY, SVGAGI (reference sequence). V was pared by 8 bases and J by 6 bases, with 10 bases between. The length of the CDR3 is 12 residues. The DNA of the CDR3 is TGTGCCAGCTTCATTAGCGCCGGGGAGCTGTTTTTT. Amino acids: CASFISAGELFF.

The CDR3 loop reads CASSRTAVRGNQPQHF. In DNA, the CDR3 is TGTGCCAGCAGCCGGACAGCCGTCCGTGGCAATCAGCCCCAGCATTTT. The rearrangement links TRBV6-2 or TRBV6-3 to TRBJ1-5; TRBD1 is a possible D gene (6 bases). This CDR3 has 16 residues. V was cut by 6 bases and J by 2 bases, with 17 bases left in between. Looked up from germline, CDR1 is MNHEY and CDR2 is SVGEGT.

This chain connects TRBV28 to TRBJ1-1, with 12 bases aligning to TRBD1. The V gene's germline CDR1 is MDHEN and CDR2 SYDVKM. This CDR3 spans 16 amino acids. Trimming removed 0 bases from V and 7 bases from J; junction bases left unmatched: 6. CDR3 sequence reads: CASSLWGTGGRGEAFF. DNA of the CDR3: TGTGCCAGCAGTTTATGGGGGACAGGGGGCCGCGGTGAAGCTTTCTTT.

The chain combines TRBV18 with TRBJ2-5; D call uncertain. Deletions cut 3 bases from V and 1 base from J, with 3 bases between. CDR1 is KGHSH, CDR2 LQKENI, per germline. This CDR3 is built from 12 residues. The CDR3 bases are TGTGCCAGCTCACCGGTCCAAGAGACCCAGTACTTC. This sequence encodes CASSPVQETQYF.

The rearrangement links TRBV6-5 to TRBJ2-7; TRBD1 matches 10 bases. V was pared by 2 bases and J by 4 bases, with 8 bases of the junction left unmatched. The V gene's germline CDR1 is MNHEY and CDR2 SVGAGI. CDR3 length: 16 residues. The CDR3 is CASSYRTGGNGYEQYF. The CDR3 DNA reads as TGTGCCAGCAGTTACCGGACAGGGGGGAATGGGTACGAGCAGTACTTC.

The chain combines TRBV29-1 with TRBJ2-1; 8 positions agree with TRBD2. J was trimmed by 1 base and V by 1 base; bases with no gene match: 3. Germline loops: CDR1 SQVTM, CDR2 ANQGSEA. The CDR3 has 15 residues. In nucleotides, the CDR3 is TGCAGCGTTGAAGGTCGGGAGGGGTCCTACAATGAGCAGTTCTTC. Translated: CSVEGREGSYNEQFF.

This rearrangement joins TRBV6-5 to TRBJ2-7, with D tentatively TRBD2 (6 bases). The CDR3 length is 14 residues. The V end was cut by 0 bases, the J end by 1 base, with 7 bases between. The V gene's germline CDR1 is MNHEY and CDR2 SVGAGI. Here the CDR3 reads CASSYSGTSYEQYF. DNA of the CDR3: TGTGCCAGCAGTTACTCAGGGACTTCCTACGAGCAGTACTTC.

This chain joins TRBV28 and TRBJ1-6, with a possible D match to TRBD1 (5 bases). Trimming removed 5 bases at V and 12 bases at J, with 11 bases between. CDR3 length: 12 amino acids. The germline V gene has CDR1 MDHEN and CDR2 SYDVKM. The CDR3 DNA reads TGTGCCAGCAGTCCCCAGGGTATACCCCTCCACTTT. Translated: CASSPQGIPLHF.

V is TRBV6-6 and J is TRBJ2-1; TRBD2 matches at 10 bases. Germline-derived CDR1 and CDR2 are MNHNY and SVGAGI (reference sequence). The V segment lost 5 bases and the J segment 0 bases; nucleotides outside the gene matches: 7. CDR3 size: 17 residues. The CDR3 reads CASSPRRTSGSYNEQFF. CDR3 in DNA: TGTGCCAGCAGTCCCCGTCGGACTAGCGGCTCCTACAATGAGCAGTTCTTC.

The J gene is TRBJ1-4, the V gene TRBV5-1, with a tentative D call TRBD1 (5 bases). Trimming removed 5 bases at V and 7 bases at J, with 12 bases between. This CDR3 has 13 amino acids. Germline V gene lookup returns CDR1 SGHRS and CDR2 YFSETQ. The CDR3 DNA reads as TGCGCCAGCAGGGGGACCGGTGGTGAAAAACTGTTTTTT. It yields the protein CASRGTGGEKLFF. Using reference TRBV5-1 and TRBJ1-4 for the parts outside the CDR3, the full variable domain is KAGVTQTPRYLIKTRGQQVTLSCSPISGHRSVSWYQQTPGQGLQFLFEYFSETQRNKGNFPGRFSGRQFSNSRSEMNVSTLELGDSALYLCASRGTGGEKLFFGSGTQLSVL.

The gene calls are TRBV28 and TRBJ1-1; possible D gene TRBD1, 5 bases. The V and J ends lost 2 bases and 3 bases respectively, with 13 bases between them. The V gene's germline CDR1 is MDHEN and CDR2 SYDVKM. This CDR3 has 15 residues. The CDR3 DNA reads TGTGCCAGCAGTTTAGGGACTCCGTCGGACACTGAAGCTTTCTTT. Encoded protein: CASSLGTPSDTEAFF.

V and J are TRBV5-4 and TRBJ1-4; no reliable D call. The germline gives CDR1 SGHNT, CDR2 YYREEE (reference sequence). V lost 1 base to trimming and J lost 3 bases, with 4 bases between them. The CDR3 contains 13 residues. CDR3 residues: CASSLWPNEKLFF. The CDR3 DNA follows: TGTGCCAGCAGCTTGTGGCCTAATGAAAAACTGTTTTTT. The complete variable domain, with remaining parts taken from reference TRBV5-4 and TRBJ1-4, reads ETGVTQSPTHLIKTRGQQVTLRCSSQSGHNTVSWYQQALGQGPQFIFQYYREEENGRGNFPPRFSGLQFPNYSSELNVNALELDDSALYLCASSLWPNEKLFFGSGTQLSVL.

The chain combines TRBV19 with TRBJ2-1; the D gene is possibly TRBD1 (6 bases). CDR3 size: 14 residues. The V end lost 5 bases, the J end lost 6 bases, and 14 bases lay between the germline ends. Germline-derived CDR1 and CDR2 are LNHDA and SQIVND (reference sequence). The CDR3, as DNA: TGTGCCAGTAGTGAGGGGGATTGGGGCAATGAGCAGTTCTTC. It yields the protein CASSEGDWGNEQFF.